A selection of T cell receptor beta chains follows, all from one sample in a study of blood T cell repertoires in COVID-19. Profiled with immunoSEQ multiplex PCR; TCRdb holds only in-frame clones, not every one. The sample consists of about 370,000 clones, 90% of them appearing once. The sample taken for sequencing was peripheral blood. These receptors were taken from a man aged 18-30 years with active or convalescent COVID-19. The CDR3 runs from the conserved cysteine through the conserved F or W. D genes are given only for firm matches. Clone size is not always given. Where it is, it says once, few, many or a class for expanded clones.

CDR3 DNA: TGTGCCAGCAGTTACTCACTGGGCACTGGAAACACCATATATTTT
CDR3 protein: CASSYSLGTGNTIYF
clone size: -
V gene: TRBV7-9
D gene: -
J gene: TRBJ1-3

CDR3 DNA: TGTGCCAGCAGTGGAGACAGGGAAGTCGAGACCCAGTACTTC
CDR3 protein: CASSGDREVETQYF
clone size: -
V gene: TRBV2
D gene: TRBD1
J gene: TRBJ2-5

CDR3 DNA: TGTGCCAGCTCACCACCGAACCGAGGGGGAACCGGGGAGCTGTTTTTT
CDR3 protein: CASSPPNRGGTGELFF
clone size: -
V gene: TRBV18
D gene: -
J gene: TRBJ2-2

CDR3 DNA: TGTGCCAGCTCAGGAAACAGGGGCGCTTCACCCCTCCACTTT
CDR3 protein: CASSGNRGASPLHF
clone size: -
V gene: TRBV18
D gene: TRBD1
J gene: TRBJ1-6

CDR3 DNA: TGCAGCGTTGAGGACAGAAGCACTGAAGCTTTCTTT
CDR3 protein: CSVEDRSTEAFF
clone size: -
V gene: TRBV29-1
D gene: -
J gene: TRBJ1-1

CDR3 DNA: TGTGCCAGCTCACCGGACAGGGAGGGGTTTAACTATGGCTACACCTTC
CDR3 protein: CASSPDREGFNYGYTF
clone size: few
V gene: TRBV18
D gene: TRBD1
J gene: TRBJ1-2

CDR3 DNA: TGTGCCAGCAGCTTGACCCCTACAGGGGTTATTGAAGCTTTCTTT
CDR3 protein: CASSLTPTGVIEAFF
clone size: few
V gene: TRBV5-5
D gene: TRBD1
J gene: TRBJ1-1

CDR3 DNA: TGTGCCAGCAGCTTACGGCTAGCCAGCGAGCAGTACTTC
CDR3 protein: CASSLRLASEQYF
clone size: -
V gene: TRBV7-2
D gene: -
J gene: TRBJ2-7

CDR3 DNA: TGTGCCAGCAGCCGTACGGGACAGGTGAACACTGAAGCTTTCTTT
CDR3 protein: CASSRTGQVNTEAFF
clone size: -
V gene: TRBV11-1
D gene: TRBD1
J gene: TRBJ1-1

CDR3 DNA: TGCAGCGCCTTGGGACTAGCGACCACCTACGAGCAGTACTTC
CDR3 protein: CSALGLATTYEQYF
clone size: -
V gene: TRBV29-1
D gene: TRBD2
J gene: TRBJ2-7

CDR3 DNA: TGTGCCAGCAGCTTTGGAAGGGGGCAATTATACGAGCAGTACTTC
CDR3 protein: CASSFGRGQLYEQYF
clone size: -
V gene: TRBV5-4
D gene: TRBD1
J gene: TRBJ2-7

CDR3 DNA: TGTGCCAGCAGTCTTAACAGGGGGCGGATGAGCGGGAGAGTTTACGAGCAGTACTTC
CDR3 protein: CASSLNRGRMSGRVYEQYF
clone size: -
V gene: TRBV3-1/TRBV3-2
D gene: -
J gene: TRBJ2-7

CDR3 DNA: TGTGCCAGCAGCTTGGTTGGACTAGCGGACTCCTACGAGCAGTACTTC
CDR3 protein: CASSLVGLADSYEQYF
clone size: -
V gene: TRBV5-6
D gene: TRBD2
J gene: TRBJ2-7

CDR3 DNA: TGTGCCAGCAGCCCGAACCCGCCGGGACAGAATAACTATGGCTACACCTTC
CDR3 protein: CASSPNPPGQNNYGYTF
clone size: -
V gene: TRBV7-3
D gene: TRBD1
J gene: TRBJ1-2

CDR3 DNA: TGTGCCAGCATGGGACTTCCTCTGGGAGAGCAGTTCTTC
CDR3 protein: CASMGLPLGEQFF
clone size: -
V gene: TRBV2
D gene: -
J gene: TRBJ2-1

CDR3 DNA: TGCGCCAGCAGCTTGGGGGCATGGGAGACCCAGTACTTC
CDR3 protein: CASSLGAWETQYF
clone size: -
V gene: TRBV5-1
D gene: -
J gene: TRBJ2-5

CDR3 DNA: TGTGCCAGCAGCTTAACGGGGACTAGCGGCGGACGCTCAAAGCAGTACTTC
CDR3 protein: CASSLTGTSGGRSKQYF
clone size: -
V gene: TRBV7-6
D gene: TRBD2
J gene: TRBJ2-7

CDR3 DNA: TGTGCCAGCAGCCCAAACAATGAGCAGTTCTTC
CDR3 protein: CASSPNNEQFF
clone size: once
V gene: TRBV6-5
D gene: -
J gene: TRBJ2-1

CDR3 DNA: TGTGCCAGCAGTTTCTGGGCCGACACCGGGGAGCTGTTTTTT
CDR3 protein: CASSFWADTGELFF
clone size: -
V gene: TRBV5-4
D gene: -
J gene: TRBJ2-2

CDR3 DNA: TGTGCCAGTACAGACACAGATACGCAGTATTTT
CDR3 protein: CASTDTDTQYF
clone size: -
V gene: TRBV19
D gene: -
J gene: TRBJ2-3

CDR3 DNA: TGCGCCAGCGGGGCAGGGGGCGCTTACGAGCAGTACTTC
CDR3 protein: CASGAGGAYEQYF
clone size: -
V gene: TRBV5-1
D gene: TRBD1
J gene: TRBJ2-7

CDR3 DNA: TGCGCCAGCAGCCAAGACAGTTTAAATGGCCCGATACCCGGCACAGATACGCAGTATTTT
CDR3 protein: CASSQDSLNGPIPGTDTQYF
clone size: -
V gene: TRBV4-1
D gene: -
J gene: TRBJ2-3

CDR3 DNA: TGTGCCAGCAGTGTCGGGACAGGGTATAATTCACCCCTCCACTTT
CDR3 protein: CASSVGTGYNSPLHF
clone size: once
V gene: TRBV25-1
D gene: TRBD1
J gene: TRBJ1-6

CDR3 DNA: TGTGCCAGCAGCCAGGGACTAGCAAATGGGGTCACAGATACGCAGTATTTT
CDR3 protein: CASSQGLANGVTDTQYF
clone size: -
V gene: TRBV11-3
D gene: TRBD2
J gene: TRBJ2-3

CDR3 DNA: TGTGCCAGCAGAACAGGGGCCCCCACCGGGGAGCTGTTTTTT
CDR3 protein: CASRTGAPTGELFF
clone size: few
V gene: TRBV27
D gene: TRBD1
J gene: TRBJ2-2

CDR3 DNA: TGCGCCAGCAGCCAGACAGGGGAAGGCTACACCTTC
CDR3 protein: CASSQTGEGYTF
clone size: -
V gene: TRBV5-1
D gene: TRBD1
J gene: TRBJ1-2

CDR3 DNA: TGTGCCAGCAGCGAAAATAGCGGGAGAGTCTACGAGCAGTACTTC
CDR3 protein: CASSENSGRVYEQYF
clone size: -
V gene: TRBV7-2
D gene: TRBD2
J gene: TRBJ2-7

CDR3 DNA: TGTGCCAGCAGTTTACTACGACAGACCCAGGGGACTAATGAAAAACTGTTTTTT
CDR3 protein: CASSLLRQTQGTNEKLFF
clone size: -
V gene: TRBV28
D gene: -
J gene: TRBJ1-4

CDR3 DNA: TGTGCCAGCAGCACAGGGGGCTTAGGCGAGCAGTACTTC
CDR3 protein: CASSTGGLGEQYF
clone size: -
V gene: TRBV7-3
D gene: TRBD1
J gene: TRBJ2-7

CDR3 DNA: TGTGCCAGCAGCAGGGGACATGGGACAGCCAAAAACATTCAGTACTTC
CDR3 protein: CASSRGHGTAKNIQYF
clone size: -
V gene: TRBV5-6
D gene: -
J gene: TRBJ2-4

CDR3 DNA: TGTGCCAGCTGCCCGGGACTAGCCATGGTAGAGACCCAGTACTTC
CDR3 protein: CASCPGLAMVETQYF
clone size: few
V gene: TRBV9
D gene: TRBD2
J gene: TRBJ2-5